A selection of T cell receptor beta chains follows, all from one sample in a study of cytomegalovirus exposure and HLA in healthy donors. The method was immunoSEQ multiplex PCR; TCRdb's version includes in-frame clones alone and lacks a portion of them. Of under 200,000 clones in the sample, approximately 82% were seen once. The sample comprised PBMCs. The receptor source for this set is a male donor in good health and CMV-seronegative. Both conserved end residues are part of each CDR3. Fields, in order: D gene, J gene, V gene, clone size, CDR3 protein, CDR3 DNA. A D gene is named only where the DNA matches it firmly. Clone sizes are given selectively: once, few, many, or a class where the clone is expanded.

>TRBD2|TRBJ2-7|TRBV27|few
CASSLRTSGGYEQYF
TGTGCCAGCAGTTTACGGACTAGCGGGGGGTACGAGCAGTACTTC
>-|TRBJ1-6|TRBV2|-
CASSEEGQINSPLHF
TGTGCCAGCAGTGAAGAAGGACAGATTAATTCACCCCTCCACTTT
>TRBD2|TRBJ2-3|TRBV5-4|-
CASSYPSGGLPDTQYF
TGTGCCAGCAGCTATCCTAGCGGGGGTTTGCCAGATACGCAGTATTTT
>TRBD2|TRBJ2-5|TRBV7-7|-
CASSLAQRGLTQYF
TGTGCCAGCAGCTTAGCGCAGCGGGGGTTGACCCAGTACTTC
>TRBD1|TRBJ1-4|TRBV29-1|-
CSVLQGTDEKLFF
TGCAGCGTTTTACAGGGGACGGATGAAAAACTGTTTTTT
>-|TRBJ1-5|TRBV19|-
CASRKGHLSNQPQHF
TGTGCCAGTAGGAAGGGACACCTTAGCAATCAGCCCCAGCATTTT
>TRBD2|TRBJ2-7|TRBV27|few
CASRGTSGSSYEQYF
TGTGCCAGCAGAGGAACTAGCGGGAGCTCCTACGAGCAGTACTTC
>-|TRBJ2-3|TRBV9|-
CASSGGGIGDTQYF
TGTGCCAGCAGCGGTGGGGGGATTGGAGATACGCAGTATTTT
>TRBD1|TRBJ2-5|TRBV5-1|-
CASSLGQGAGETQYF
TGCGCCAGCAGCTTGGGGCAGGGGGCAGGAGAGACCCAGTACTTC
>TRBD2|TRBJ2-7|TRBV28|-
CASSLPGGLNEQYF
TGTGCCAGCAGTTTACCGGGAGGGTTGAACGAGCAGTACTTC
>-|TRBJ2-4|TRBV6-6|-
CASGRSTVPGDIQYF
TGTGCCAGCGGTCGATCCACCGTGCCGGGGGACATTCAGTACTTC